This record looks at one T cell receptor beta chain sequence and its context. Its target is not known. These data originate in a study of CD8 T cells in Susac syndrome. Regarding the study as a whole: Among people with Susac, CD8+ clonal expansion was greatest in TEMRA cells and active patients.

CD8+ and CD4+ T cells from blood underwent TCR beta sequencing, which was carried out in a high-throughput format. In contrast to the negatively isolated CD8+ and CD4+ T cells, TEMRA cells were FACS-enriched. Random hexamers served to reverse transcribe about 0.45 to 1 ug RNA. Via MiXCR, TCRdb re-called the immunoSEQ multiplex PCR reads, giving one row per CDR3 protein. The sample consists of 120,000 or so distinct CDR3 sequences, about 93% of them appearing once. This receptor was identified in a human donor with Susac syndrome. Sequenced input: CD8+ T cells from PBMCs.

The CDR3 region has the DNA TGTGCCAGCAGACCCACAGGGTCCTACCGCCAAGAGACCCAGTACTTC. This sequence encodes CASRPTGSYRQETQYF. V gene TRBV27 combines with J gene TRBJ2-5; maybe TRBD1 (6 bases). The CDR3 totals 16 residues. CDR1 is MNHEY, CDR2 SMNVEV, per germline (reference sequence). Deletions cut 6 bases from V and 1 base from J, with 18 bases between.